This entry lists 22 T cell receptor beta chains sequenced from one sample in a study of PD-L1 blockade in urothelial cancer. Measured with immunoSEQ multiplex PCR; TCRdb has only the in-frame clones, and not every one. The sample lists about 82,000 clones; roughly 90% were seen once. The source was PBMCs, collected around atezolizumab (anti-PD-L1) treatment. The receptors come from a man aged 55 to 70 with urothelial cancer.

The CDR3 protein is CASSGDRAQETQYF. CDR3 sequence (DNA): TGTGCCAGCTCAGGGGACAGGGCTCAAGAGACCCAGTACTTC. The rearrangement uses TRBV18 and TRBJ2-5; the match to TRBD1 covers 9 bases. Germline loops: CDR1 KGHSH, CDR2 LQKENI. The ends lost 5 bases at V and 2 bases at J; junction bases unmatched: 3. The CDR3 is made up of 14 amino acids.

This chain links TRBV10-3 with TRBJ2-7; a possible D gene is TRBD1 (6 bases). The V end was cut by 6 bases, the J end by 4 bases, with 10 bases between. Germline loops: CDR1 ENHRY, CDR2 SYGVKD. The CDR3 length is 12 residues. The CDR3 loop reads CAIRGTGYEQYF. In nucleotides, the CDR3 is TGTGCCATCAGAGGAACAGGGTACGAGCAGTACTTC.

The chain combines TRBV7-7 with TRBJ2-5; D might be TRBD2 (5 bases). Trimming took off 6 bases at V and 5 bases at J, with 13 bases between the two ends. Germline loops: CDR1 SSHAT, CDR2 FNYEAQ (reference sequence). CDR3 length: 13 residues. The CDR3 DNA sequence: TGTGCCAGCAGTCGCCTGACGGGGGAGACCCAGTACTTC. Its protein product is CASSRLTGETQYF.

CDR3 amino acids: CASSPRGSKNTEAFF. CDR3 bases: TGTGCCAGCAGCCCGCGGGGATCGAAGAACACTGAAGCTTTCTTT. V gene TRBV5-4 combines with J gene TRBJ1-1; D is ambiguous. The CDR3 is 15 residues long. Germline V gene data show CDR1 as SGHNT and CDR2 as YYREEE (reference sequence). The germline V and J ends were trimmed by 4 bases and 1 base, with 14 bases remaining between them. Supplemented by reference TRBV5-4 and TRBJ1-1, the full variable domain reads ETGVTQSPTHLIKTRGQQVTLRCSSQSGHNTVSWYQQALGQGPQFIFQYYREEENGRGNFPPRFSGLQFPNYSSELNVNALELDDSALYLCASSPRGSKNTEAFFGQGTRLTVV.

The rearrangement joins TRBV19 to TRBJ1-4, with D possibly TRBD1 on 5 matching bases. The V end lost 5 bases, the J end lost 4 bases, and 14 bases lay between the germline ends. The V gene's germline CDR1 is LNHDA and CDR2 SQIVND (reference sequence). CDR3 length: 15 amino acids. CDR3 DNA: TGTGCCAGTAGTCCCCGGGGGAAAATTAATGAAAAACTGTTTTTT. Protein: CASSPRGKINEKLFF.

The CDR3 here is CASSLQGPTEAFF. The CDR3 DNA reads as TGTGCCAGCAGTCTACAGGGGCCCACTGAAGCTTTCTTT. The J gene is TRBJ1-1, the V gene TRBV5-4; TRBD1 matches at 7 bases. CDR3 length equals 13 residues. Germline assignment: CDR1 SGHNT and CDR2 YYREEE (reference sequence). V trimming: 5 bases; J trimming: 4 bases; junction bases outside the gene matches: 5.

The chain joins TRBV5-4 to TRBJ2-7; D is possibly TRBD2 (6 bases). V was trimmed by 1 base and J by 0 bases, leaving 11 bases between them. This CDR3 has 15 amino acids. CDR1 is SGHNT and CDR2 is YYREEE in the germline V gene (reference sequence). The CDR3 here is CASSLRGRLSYEQYF. The DNA of the CDR3 is TGTGCCAGCAGCTTGAGAGGGAGGCTCTCCTACGAGCAGTACTTC.

The chain joins TRBV5-1 to TRBJ2-7, with 12 bases fitting TRBD2. Per germline, CDR1 SGHRS and CDR2 YFSETQ. The CDR3 extends over 15 amino acids. The ends lost 3 bases at V and 7 bases at J; junction bases unmatched: 8. For the CDR3, the DNA is TGCGCCAGCAGCTCGCTAGCGGGGGGGCCGGGTGAGCAGTACTTC. Amino acids: CASSSLAGGPGEQYF.

The rearrangement uses TRBV28 and TRBJ2-7; a possible D gene is TRBD2 (6 bases). Trimming stripped 5 bases from V and 5 bases from J, with 16 bases between. CDR1 and CDR2 (germline): MDHEN, SYDVKM. The CDR3 consists of 14 residues. The DNA of the CDR3 is TGTGCCAGCAGTCGAACGGGGGTAGCCCACGAGCAGTACTTC. Protein sequence: CASSRTGVAHEQYF.

The CDR3 sequence is CATSRETGLFYEQYF. CDR3 DNA: TGTGCCACCAGCAGAGAGACGGGTCTATTTTACGAGCAGTACTTC. The V and J genes are TRBV15 and TRBJ2-7; D not certain. The CDR3 contains 15 residues. V lost 0 bases and J lost 4, with 13 bases in between. The germline gives CDR1 LNHNV, CDR2 YYDKDF (reference sequence).

CDR3 protein: CASSSGAWTGAHEQYF. CDR3 DNA sequence: TGTGCCAGCAGCTCGGGGGCCTGGACAGGGGCCCACGAGCAGTACTTC. The V and J genes are TRBV7-8 and TRBJ2-7; 9 positions agree with TRBD1. V was clipped by 4 bases and J by 5 bases; unmatched bases: 12. Germline V gene sequence: CDR1 SGHVS, CDR2 FQNEAQ. The CDR3 totals 16 residues.

V gene TRBV13 combines with J gene TRBJ2-5; 9 bases are a match to TRBD1. The trim removed 4 bases at V and 1 base at J, leaving 4 bases unmatched. The CDR3 length is 15 residues. In germline, CDR1 is PRHDT, CDR2 FYEKMQ (reference sequence). In nucleotides, the CDR3 is TGTGCCAGCAGCTGGACAGGGGTACCCCAAGAGACCCAGTACTTC. Amino acid sequence: CASSWTGVPQETQYF.

The rearrangement joins TRBV19 to TRBJ1-4; D not resolved. V was clipped by 3 bases and J by 4 bases, with 12 bases between them. The CDR3 covers 15 residues. Germline V gene sequence: CDR1 LNHDA, CDR2 SQIVND (reference sequence). CDR3 DNA: TGTGCCAGTAGTATTGGACGGAGGGTTAATGAAAAACTGTTTTTT. Protein product: CASSIGRRVNEKLFF.

This clone was detected a few times. The rearrangement links TRBV6-4 to TRBJ2-3; 7 nucleotides align to TRBD2. Germline values: CDR1 MRHNA, CDR2 SNTAGT. V shed 0 bases, J shed 2 bases, and the junction held 5 bases outside the gene matches. The CDR3 has 16 amino acids. The CDR3 is CASSDSPSGFTDTQYF. CDR3 nucleotide sequence: TGTGCCAGCAGTGACTCGCCTAGCGGATTCACAGATACGCAGTATTTT.

This clone came up once. CDR3 sequence (DNA): TGTGCCAGTAGGCAGGGAGATACGCAGTATTTT. Translating gives CASRQGDTQYF. The rearrangement joins TRBV19 to TRBJ2-3; weak D call: TRBD1 (5 bases). The V end was cut by 6 bases, the J end by 5 bases, with 6 bases between. Germline values: CDR1 LNHDA, CDR2 SQIVND (reference sequence). The CDR3 extends over 11 amino acids.

The rearrangement uses TRBV7-3 and TRBJ2-2; TRBD1 agrees at 9 bases. V was pared by 5 bases and J by 6 bases, with 7 bases of the junction left unmatched. This CDR3 region has 15 residues. Germline values: CDR1 SGHTA, CDR2 FQGTGA. The CDR3, as DNA: TGTGCCAGCAGCCAAGACAGGGGGGGTCCCGGGGAGCTGTTTTTT. It encodes CASSQDRGGPGELFF. Variable domain in full (rest from reference TRBV7-3 and TRBJ2-2): GAGVSQTPSNKVTEKGKYVELRCDPISGHTALYWYRQSLGQGPEFLIYFQGTGAADDSGLPNDRFFAVRPEGSVSTLKIQRTERGDSAVYLCASSQDRGGPGELFFGEGSRLTVL.

The gene calls are TRBV10-1 and TRBJ2-7; no definite D call. CDR3 length: 12 amino acids. V gave up 5 bases and J gave up 0 bases, with 5 bases separating them. The V gene's germline CDR1 is WNHNN and CDR2 SYGVQD (reference sequence). This CDR3 is CASSTSSYEQYF. The CDR3 nucleotides are TGCGCCAGCAGTACCAGCTCCTACGAGCAGTACTTC.

This CDR3 is CASSPLDSLGTEAFF. CDR3 bases: TGTGCCAGCTCACCATTAGACAGCTTGGGCACTGAAGCTTTCTTT. This rearrangement joins TRBV18 to TRBJ1-1, with D perhaps TRBD1 (5 bases). CDR1 is KGHSH and CDR2 is LQKENI in the germline V gene. This CDR3 is built from 15 residues. V was cut by 2 bases and J by 4 bases, with 14 bases left in between.

J is TRBJ1-4 and V is TRBV5-1, with 8 bases matching TRBD1. CDR1 is SGHRS, CDR2 YFSETQ, per germline. This CDR3 contains 16 residues. V gave up 5 bases and J gave up 7 bases; unmatched junction bases: 13. CDR3 region: CASRSTGARVSEKLFF. The DNA for the CDR3 is TGCGCCAGCAGATCGACAGGGGCGAGGGTGTCTGAAAAACTGTTTTTT.

The V gene is TRBV5-1, the J gene TRBJ1-6; 7 positions agree with TRBD1. The CDR3 has 14 residues. Germline V gene lookup returns CDR1 SGHRS and CDR2 YFSETQ. V shed 9 bases, J shed 7 bases, and the junction held 10 bases outside the gene matches. The CDR3 spells CATSPGQSNSPLHF. The CDR3 coding sequence is TGCGCCACAAGCCCGGGACAGAGCAATTCACCCCTCCACTTT. The entire variable domain, with the rest obtained from reference TRBV5-1 and TRBJ1-6, is as follows: KAGVTQTPRYLIKTRGQQVTLSCSPISGHRSVSWYQQTPGQGLQFLFEYFSETQRNKGNFPGRFSGRQFSNSRSEMNVSTLELGDSALYLCATSPGQSNSPLHFGNGTRLTVT.

The chain links TRBV7-8 to TRBJ1-1; possibly TRBD1 for D (5 bases). The CDR3 consists of 14 residues. Germline V CDR1 and CDR2: SGHVS, FQNEAQ. V gave up 1 base and J gave up 4 bases, with 10 bases separating them. The CDR3 reads CASSLDGGGTEAFF. CDR3 bases: TGTGCCAGCAGCTTAGATGGGGGGGGCACTGAAGCTTTCTTT.

The chain joins TRBV7-2 to TRBJ2-5, with TRBD1 as a possible D gene (6 bases). Germline CDR1 and CDR2: SGHTA and FQGNSA. The CDR3 runs 14 residues. The germline V and J ends were trimmed by 8 bases and 1 base, with 14 bases remaining between them. Here the CDR3 DNA reads TGTGCCAGCGAAGAGTGGGACACCCAAGAGACCCAGTACTTC. It specifies CASEEWDTQETQYF.